These 8 T cell receptor beta chains came from one sample sequenced in a study of Ad26.COV2.S vaccination and SARS-CoV-2 variants. Sequencing used immunoSEQ multiplex PCR; TCRdb keeps in-frame clones, though not all of them. There are about 350,000 clones in the sample; about 85% occur only once, and about 3.5% lies in the top ten. The treatment here: around 19 received Ad26.COV2.S at low or high dose, single or two shots; roughly five received placebo; per-sample allocation not given. It was on day 63 after the first vaccine or placebo injection that samples were taken. This material consisted of peripheral blood, taken in a trial of Ad26.COV2.S vaccine versus placebo. These receptor sequences come from a person aged 18-65 years who received the Ad26.COV2.S COVID-19 vaccine or a placebo.

This rearrangement joins TRBV18 to TRBJ2-1, with D unclear. Trimming stripped 3 bases from V and 0 bases from J, with 18 bases between. Germline CDR1 is KGHSH and CDR2 is LQKENI. This CDR3 has 18 residues. The DNA of the CDR3 is TGTGCCAGCTCACCCCAAGCTCCTTCCGCCGGCTCCTACAATGAGCAGTTCTTC. Translating gives CASSPQAPSAGSYNEQFF.

The V and J genes are TRBV18 and TRBJ1-5, with D perhaps TRBD1 (6 bases). The germline gives CDR1 KGHSH, CDR2 LQKENI. V shed 2 bases and J shed 5 bases, with 10 bases lying between them. The CDR3 is 14 amino acids. CDR3 region: CASSPGGADQPQHF. The CDR3 DNA is TGTGCCAGCTCACCAGGGGGCGCGGATCAGCCCCAGCATTTT.

This rearrangement joins TRBV7-8 to TRBJ1-1, with D unresolved. This CDR3 has 15 residues. Looked up from germline, CDR1 is SGHVS and CDR2 is FQNEAQ. V lost 0 bases and J 0 bases, leaving 8 bases between the germline ends. CDR3 amino acids: CASSLASAMNTEAFF. The CDR3 DNA sequence: TGTGCCAGCAGCTTAGCTTCCGCGATGAACACTGAAGCTTTCTTT.

This chain uses TRBV5-1 with TRBJ2-7, with 10 bases aligning to TRBD1. The CDR3 loop spans 16 amino acids. V was clipped by 0 bases and J by 3 bases; unmatched bases: 6. Looked up from germline, CDR1 is SGHRS and CDR2 is YFSETQ. For the CDR3, the DNA is TGCGCCAGCAGCTTGGAAAGGACAGGGGGGTTCTACGAGCAGTACTTC. Amino acids: CASSLERTGGFYEQYF.

This rearrangement joins TRBV12-5 to TRBJ1-1, with D possibly matching TRBD1 (5 bases). CDR3 length: 13 residues. V shed 9 bases and J shed 1 base, with 12 bases lying between them. Germline CDR1 and CDR2: LGHNT and FRNRAP. CDR3 DNA: TGTGCTAGCCTACTAGGACAGAACACTGAAGCTTTCTTT. Translated, it gives CASLLGQNTEAFF.

The chain combines TRBV11-2 with TRBJ2-1; the D is unclear. Germline V gene lookup returns CDR1 SGHAT and CDR2 FQNNGV. V lost 2 bases and J lost 5, with 13 bases in between. The CDR3 is 15 amino acids. The CDR3 nucleotides are TGTGCCAGCAGCTTATCGAGACTCTATGACAATGAGCAGTTCTTC. It encodes CASSLSRLYDNEQFF.

This chain connects TRBV19 to TRBJ1-2, with D tentatively TRBD1 (5 bases). Trimming pared 5 bases from V and 2 bases from J, leaving 15 bases between. There are 15 residues in the CDR3. Germline CDR1 is LNHDA and CDR2 is SQIVND (reference sequence). The CDR3 is CASSPRTRYNYGYTF. The CDR3 DNA reads TGTGCCAGTAGTCCCCGGACACGTTACAACTATGGCTACACCTTC.

The V call is TRBV5-4, the J call TRBJ2-5; 13 nucleotides line up with TRBD2. The germline CDR1 and CDR2 sequences are SGHNT and YYREEE (reference sequence). Losses at the gene ends were 0 bases for V and 2 bases for J; bases not matched to a gene: 1. CDR3 length equals 16 residues. CDR3 nucleotide sequence: TGTGCCAGCAGCTTGGGGACTAGCGGGGGACAAGAGACCCAGTACTTC. Protein: CASSLGTSGGQETQYF.